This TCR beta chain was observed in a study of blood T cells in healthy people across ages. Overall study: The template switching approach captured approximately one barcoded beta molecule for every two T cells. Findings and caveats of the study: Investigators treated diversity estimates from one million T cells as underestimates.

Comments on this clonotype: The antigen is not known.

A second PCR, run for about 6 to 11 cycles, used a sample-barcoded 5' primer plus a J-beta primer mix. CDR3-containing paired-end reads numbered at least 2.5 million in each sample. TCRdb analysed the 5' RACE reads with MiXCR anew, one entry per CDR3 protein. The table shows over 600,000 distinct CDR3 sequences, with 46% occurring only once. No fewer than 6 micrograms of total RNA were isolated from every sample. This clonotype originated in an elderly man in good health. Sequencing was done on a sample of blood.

DNA of the CDR3: TGTGCCAGCAGCCAAGATCGGGCAGGGAGGGGCTACACCTTC. It encodes CASSQDRAGRGYTF. The chain has TRBV3-1 and TRBJ1-2, with D possibly being TRBD1 (5 bases). Per germline, CDR1 LGHDT and CDR2 YNNKEL (reference sequence). V was cut by 0 bases and J by 8 bases, with 13 bases left in between. The CDR3 runs to 14 residues. Full variable domain (missing parts from reference TRBV3-1 and TRBJ1-2): DTAVSQTPKYLVTQMGNDKSIKCEQNLGHDTMYWYKQDSKKFLKIMFSYNNKELIINETVPNRFSPKSPDKAHLNLHINSLELGDSAVYFCASSQDRAGRGYTFGSGTRLTVV.